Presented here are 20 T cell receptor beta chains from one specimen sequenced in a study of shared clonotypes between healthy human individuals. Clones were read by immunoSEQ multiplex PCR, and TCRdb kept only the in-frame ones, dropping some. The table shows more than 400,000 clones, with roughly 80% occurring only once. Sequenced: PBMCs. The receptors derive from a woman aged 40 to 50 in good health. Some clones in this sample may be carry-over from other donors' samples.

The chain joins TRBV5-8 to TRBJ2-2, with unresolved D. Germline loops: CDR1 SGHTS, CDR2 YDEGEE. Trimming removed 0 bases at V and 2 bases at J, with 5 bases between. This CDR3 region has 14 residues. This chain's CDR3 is CASSLGLNTGELFF. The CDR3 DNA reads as TGTGCCAGCAGCTTGGGTCTCAACACCGGGGAGCTGTTTTTT.

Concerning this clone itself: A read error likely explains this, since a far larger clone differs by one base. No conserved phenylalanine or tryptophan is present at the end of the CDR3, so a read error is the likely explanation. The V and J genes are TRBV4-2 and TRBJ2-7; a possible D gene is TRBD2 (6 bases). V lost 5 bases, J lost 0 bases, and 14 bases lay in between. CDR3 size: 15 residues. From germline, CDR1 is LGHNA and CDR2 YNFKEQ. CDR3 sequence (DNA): TGTGCCAGCAGCTTAGGCGGGGCGAGCTCCTACGAGCAGTACTTA. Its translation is CASSLGGASSYEQYL.

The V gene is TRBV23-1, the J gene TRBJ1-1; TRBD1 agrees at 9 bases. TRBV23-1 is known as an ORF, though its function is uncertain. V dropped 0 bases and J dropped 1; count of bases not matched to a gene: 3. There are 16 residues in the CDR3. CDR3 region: CASSQSGTGKNTEAFF. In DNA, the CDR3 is TGCGCCAGCAGTCAATCGGGGACAGGGAAGAACACTGAAGCTTTCTTT.

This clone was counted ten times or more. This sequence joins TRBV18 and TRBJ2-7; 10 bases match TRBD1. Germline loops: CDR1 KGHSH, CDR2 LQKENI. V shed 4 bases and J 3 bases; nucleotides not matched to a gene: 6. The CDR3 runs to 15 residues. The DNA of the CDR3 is TGTGCCAGCTCACAGGGACAGGGGACTTACTACGAGCAGTACTTC. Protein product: CASSQGQGTYYEQYF.

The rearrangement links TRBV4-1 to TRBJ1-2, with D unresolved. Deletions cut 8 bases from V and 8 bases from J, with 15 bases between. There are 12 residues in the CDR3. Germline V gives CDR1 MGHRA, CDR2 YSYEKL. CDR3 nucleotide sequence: TGCGCCAGCGGTAATTCGGCCTTCGGCTACACCTTC. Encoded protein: CASGNSAFGYTF.

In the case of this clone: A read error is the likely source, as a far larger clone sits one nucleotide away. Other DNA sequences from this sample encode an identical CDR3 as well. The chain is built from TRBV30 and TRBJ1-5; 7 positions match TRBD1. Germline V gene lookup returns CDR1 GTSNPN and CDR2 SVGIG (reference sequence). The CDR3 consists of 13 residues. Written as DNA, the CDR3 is TGTGCATGGTCCACAGGGGCCGATCAGCCCCAGCATTTT. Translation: CAWSTGADQPQHF.

The CDR3 sequence is CASSLTGASPEAFF. Written as DNA, the CDR3 is TGTGCCAGCAGCTTAACGGGAGCGAGCCCTGAAGCTTTCTTT. The chain couples TRBV7-9 to TRBJ1-1; D ambiguous. The V end lost 2 bases, the J end lost 6 bases, and 13 bases lay between the germline ends. The V gene's germline CDR1 is SEHNR and CDR2 FQNEAQ (reference sequence). The CDR3 has 14 amino acids.

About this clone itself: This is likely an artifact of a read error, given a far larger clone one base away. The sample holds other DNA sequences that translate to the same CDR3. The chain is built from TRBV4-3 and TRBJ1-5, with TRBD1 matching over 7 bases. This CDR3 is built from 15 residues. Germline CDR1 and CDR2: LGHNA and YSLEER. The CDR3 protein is CASSQDDLGGQPQHF. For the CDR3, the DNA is TGCGCCAGCAGCCAAGATGACTTAGGGGGACAGCCCCAGCACTTT.

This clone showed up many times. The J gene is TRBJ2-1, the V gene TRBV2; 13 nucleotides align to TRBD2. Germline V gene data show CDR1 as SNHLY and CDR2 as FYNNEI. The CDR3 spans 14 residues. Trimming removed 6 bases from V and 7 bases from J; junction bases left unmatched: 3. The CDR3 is CASRILAGGNEQFF. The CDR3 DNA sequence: TGTGCCAGCAGAATACTAGCGGGAGGGAATGAGCAGTTCTTC.

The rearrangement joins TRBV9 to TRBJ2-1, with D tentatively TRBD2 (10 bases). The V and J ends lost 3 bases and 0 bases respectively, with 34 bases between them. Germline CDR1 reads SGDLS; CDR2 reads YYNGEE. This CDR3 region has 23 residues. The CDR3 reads CASSGGGQGTSGVKMSSYNEQFF. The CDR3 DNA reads TGTGCCAGCAGCGGTGGGGGACAGGGAACTAGCGGGGTTAAAATGAGCTCCTACAATGAGCAGTTCTTC.

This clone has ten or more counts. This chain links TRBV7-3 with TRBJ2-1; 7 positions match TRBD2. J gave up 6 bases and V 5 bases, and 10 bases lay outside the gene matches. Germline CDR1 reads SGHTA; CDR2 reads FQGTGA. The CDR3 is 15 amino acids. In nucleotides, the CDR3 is TGTGCCAGCAGCCAGGAGGGCGGGAGTGGCAATGAGCAGTTCTTC. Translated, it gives CASSQEGGSGNEQFF.

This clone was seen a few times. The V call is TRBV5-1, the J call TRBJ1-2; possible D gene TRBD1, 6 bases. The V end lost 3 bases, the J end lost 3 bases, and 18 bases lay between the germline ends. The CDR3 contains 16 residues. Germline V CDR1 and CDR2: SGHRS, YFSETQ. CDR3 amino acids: CASSWGAGTSDYGYTF. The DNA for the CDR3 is TGCGCCAGCAGCTGGGGGGCAGGAACGAGCGACTATGGCTACACCTTC.

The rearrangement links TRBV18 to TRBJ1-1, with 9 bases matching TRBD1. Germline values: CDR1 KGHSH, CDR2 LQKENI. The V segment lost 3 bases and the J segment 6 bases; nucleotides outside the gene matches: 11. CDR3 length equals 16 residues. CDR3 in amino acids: CASSPASTGGSPEAFF. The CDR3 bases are TGTGCCAGCTCACCGGCCTCAACAGGGGGCTCGCCTGAAGCTTTCTTT.

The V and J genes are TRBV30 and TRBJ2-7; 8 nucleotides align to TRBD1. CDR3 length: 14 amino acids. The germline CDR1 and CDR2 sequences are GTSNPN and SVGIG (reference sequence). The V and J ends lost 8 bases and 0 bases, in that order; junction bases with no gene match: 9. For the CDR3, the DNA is TGTGCCGCACCCAGGACAGGGATCTCCTACGAGCAGTACTTC. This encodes CAAPRTGISYEQYF.

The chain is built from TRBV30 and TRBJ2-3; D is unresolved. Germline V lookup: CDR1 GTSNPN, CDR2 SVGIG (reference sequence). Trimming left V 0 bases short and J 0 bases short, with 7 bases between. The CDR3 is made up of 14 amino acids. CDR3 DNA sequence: TGTGCCTGGAGTGTGGCGCTCAGCACAGATACGCAGTATTTT. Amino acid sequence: CAWSVALSTDTQYF.

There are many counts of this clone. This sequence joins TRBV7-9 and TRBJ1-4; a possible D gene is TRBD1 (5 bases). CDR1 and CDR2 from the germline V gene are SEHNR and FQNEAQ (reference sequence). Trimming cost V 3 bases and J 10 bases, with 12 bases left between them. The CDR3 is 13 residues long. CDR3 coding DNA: TGTGCCAGCAGCTTTGGGGGTGAGGGAAAACTGTTTTTT. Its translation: CASSFGGEGKLFF.

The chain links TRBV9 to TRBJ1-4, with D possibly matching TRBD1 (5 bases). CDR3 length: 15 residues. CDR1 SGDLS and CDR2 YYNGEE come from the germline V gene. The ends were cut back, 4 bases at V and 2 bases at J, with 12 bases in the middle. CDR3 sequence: CASSIYGATNEKLFF. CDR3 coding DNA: TGTGCCAGCAGCATATACGGGGCGACTAATGAAAAACTGTTTTTT.

The CDR3 protein is CASSLGAGVDTQYF. The CDR3 DNA reads TGCGCCAGCAGCTTGGGGGCAGGGGTGGATACGCAGTATTTT. The gene calls are TRBV5-1 and TRBJ2-3; D is possibly TRBD1 (6 bases). Germline V gene data show CDR1 as SGHRS and CDR2 as YFSETQ. Between the trimmed V and J ends, which lost 0 bases and 6 bases, there was a span of 11 bases. The CDR3 length is 14 residues.

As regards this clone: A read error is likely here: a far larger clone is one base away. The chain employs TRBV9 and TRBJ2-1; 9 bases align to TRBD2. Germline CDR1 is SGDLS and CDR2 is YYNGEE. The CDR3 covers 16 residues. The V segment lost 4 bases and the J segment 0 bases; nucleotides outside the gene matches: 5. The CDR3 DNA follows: TGTGCCAGCAGCCTGGCTAGCGGGACCTCCTACAATGAGCAGTTCTTC. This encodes CASSLASGTSYNEQFF.

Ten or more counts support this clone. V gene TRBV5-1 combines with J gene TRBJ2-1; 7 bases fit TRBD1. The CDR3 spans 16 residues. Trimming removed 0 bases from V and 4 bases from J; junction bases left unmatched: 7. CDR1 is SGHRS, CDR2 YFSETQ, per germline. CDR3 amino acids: CASSLERGQLYNEQFF. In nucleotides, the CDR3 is TGCGCCAGCAGCTTGGAGAGGGGACAGCTATACAATGAGCAGTTCTTC.